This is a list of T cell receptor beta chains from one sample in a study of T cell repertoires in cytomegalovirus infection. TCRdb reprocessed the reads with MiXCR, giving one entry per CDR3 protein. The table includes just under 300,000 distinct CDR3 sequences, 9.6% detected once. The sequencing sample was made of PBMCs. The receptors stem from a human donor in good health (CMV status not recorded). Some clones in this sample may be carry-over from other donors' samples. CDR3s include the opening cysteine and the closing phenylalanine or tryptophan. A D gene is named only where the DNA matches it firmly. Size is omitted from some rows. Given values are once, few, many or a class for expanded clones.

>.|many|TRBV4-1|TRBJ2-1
TGCGCCAGCAGCCGAGAGGCCGGAGGCTCCTACAATGAGCAGTTCTTC
CASSREAGGSYNEQFF
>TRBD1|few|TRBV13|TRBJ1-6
TGTGCCAGCACGGACAGGGCTAATTCACCCCTCCACTTT
CASTDRANSPLHF
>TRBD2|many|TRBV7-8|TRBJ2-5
TGTGCCAGCAGTAAAGGGGGCGCTAGCGGGGGGGTAGAGACCCAGTACTTC
CASSKGGASGGVETQYF
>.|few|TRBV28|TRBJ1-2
TGTGCCAGCAGCTCGGGCGGGGGGAGAGCTAACTATGGCTACACCTTC
CASSSGGGRANYGYTF
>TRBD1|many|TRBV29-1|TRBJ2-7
TGCAGCGGACAGGGGATCTACGAGCAGTACTTC
CSGQGIYEQYF
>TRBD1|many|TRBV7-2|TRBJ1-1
TGTGCCAGCAGCACAAAAAAACAGGGGGCGTTGACTGAAGCTTTCTTT
CASSTKKQGALTEAFF
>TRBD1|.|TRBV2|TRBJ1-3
TGTGCCAGCACCCGGGACAGGGAAGGAAACACCATATATTTT
CASTRDREGNTIYF
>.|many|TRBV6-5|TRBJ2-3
TGTGCCAGCAGTTACTCGAGCAGAAGCACAGATACGCAGTATTTT
CASSYSSRSTDTQYF
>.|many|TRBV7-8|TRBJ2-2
TGTGCCAGCAGCTCAACCGGGACGGTGAACACCGGGGAGCTGTTTTTT
CASSSTGTVNTGELFF
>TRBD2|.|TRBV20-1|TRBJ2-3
TGCAGTGCTAGACCGAGACTAGCGGGGGGTTTCCCAGATACGCAGTATTTT
CSARPRLAGGFPDTQYF
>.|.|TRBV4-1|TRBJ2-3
TGCGCCAGCAGCCAAGCAAACCGGGACTCGGTCGTACGGCATACGCAGTATTTT
CASSQANRDSVVRHTQYF
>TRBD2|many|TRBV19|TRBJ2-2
TGTGCCAGTAGCCAGGTTGGGGGGGTCGCCGGGGAGCTGTTTTTT
CASSQVGGVAGELFF
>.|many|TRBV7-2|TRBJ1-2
TGTGCCAGCACCCAACACGGGGGTGGCTACACCTTC
CASTQHGGGYTF